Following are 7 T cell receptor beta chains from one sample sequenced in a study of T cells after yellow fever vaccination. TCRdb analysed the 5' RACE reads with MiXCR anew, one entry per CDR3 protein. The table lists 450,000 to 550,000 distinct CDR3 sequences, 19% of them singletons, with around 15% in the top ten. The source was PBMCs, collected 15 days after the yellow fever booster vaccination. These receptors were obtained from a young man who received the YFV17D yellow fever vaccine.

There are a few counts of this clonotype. CDR3 in DNA: TGTGCCAGCAGTGACGGGACAGGACTAAACTATGGCTACACCTTC. It specifies CASSDGTGLNYGYTF. The chain employs TRBV2 and TRBJ1-2, with TRBD1 identical over 8 bases. In germline, CDR1 is SNHLY, CDR2 FYNNEI. The CDR3 covers 15 residues. Trimming removed 3 bases from V and 2 bases from J; junction bases left unmatched: 5.

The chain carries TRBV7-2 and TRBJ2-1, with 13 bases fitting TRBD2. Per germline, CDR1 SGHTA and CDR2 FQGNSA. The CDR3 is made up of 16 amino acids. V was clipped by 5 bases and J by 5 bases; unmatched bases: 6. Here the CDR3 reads CASSPGGTSGNNEQFF. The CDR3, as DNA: TGTGCCAGCAGCCCAGGGGGGACTAGCGGGAACAATGAGCAGTTCTTC.

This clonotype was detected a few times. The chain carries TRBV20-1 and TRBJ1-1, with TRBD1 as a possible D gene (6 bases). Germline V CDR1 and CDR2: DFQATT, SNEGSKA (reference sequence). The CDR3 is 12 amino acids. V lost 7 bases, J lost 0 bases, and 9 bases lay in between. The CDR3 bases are TGCAGTGTGGGGGGCCTGAACACTGAAGCTTTCTTT. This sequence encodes CSVGGLNTEAFF.

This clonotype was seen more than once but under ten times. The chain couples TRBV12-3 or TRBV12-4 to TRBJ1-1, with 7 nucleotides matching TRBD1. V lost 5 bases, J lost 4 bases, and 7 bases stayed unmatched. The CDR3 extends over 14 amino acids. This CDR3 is CASSDRAGGTEAFF. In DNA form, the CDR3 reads TGTGCCAGCAGTGACAGGGCAGGGGGCACTGAAGCTTTCTTT.

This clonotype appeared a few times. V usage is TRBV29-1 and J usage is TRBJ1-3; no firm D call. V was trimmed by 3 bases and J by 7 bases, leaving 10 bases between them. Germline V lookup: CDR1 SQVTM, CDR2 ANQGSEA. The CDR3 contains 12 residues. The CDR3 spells CSVEGRRNTIYF. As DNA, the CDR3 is TGCAGCGTTGAGGGCAGGAGGAACACCATATATTTT. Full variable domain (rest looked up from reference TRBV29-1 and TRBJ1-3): SAVISQKPSRDICQRGTSLTIQCQVDSQVTMMFWYRQQPGQSLTLIATANQGSEATYESGFVIDKFPISRPNLTFSTLTVSNMSPEDSSIYLCSVEGRRNTIYFGEGSWLTVV.

The CDR3 is CASSLFGTGTETQYF. CDR3 nucleotide sequence: TGTGCCAGCAGCTTATTTGGGACAGGGACAGAGACCCAGTACTTC. The gene calls are TRBV7-3 and TRBJ2-5; 9 bases match TRBD1. Germline V CDR1 and CDR2: SGHTA, FQGTGA. This CDR3 is 15 amino acids long. V was pared by 2 bases and J by 4 bases, with 5 bases of the junction left unmatched.

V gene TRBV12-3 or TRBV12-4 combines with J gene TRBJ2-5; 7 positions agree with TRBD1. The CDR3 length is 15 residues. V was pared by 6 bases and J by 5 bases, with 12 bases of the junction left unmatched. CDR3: CASRPTTGSVETQYF. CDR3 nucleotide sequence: TGTGCCAGCAGACCGACGACAGGGTCGGTGGAGACCCAGTACTTC.